This TCR beta chain was captured by sequencing in a study of cytomegalovirus exposure and HLA in healthy donors (dated by TCRdb to between 2016 and 2019). A note on the overall study: An earlier analysis of 587 of the donors reported about 250 Gb of sequence data and 117 million unique TCR beta sequences from 150 million to 200 million T cells. Using immunosequencing, the study profiled T cell repertoires from 500 to 800 subjects and related those repertoires to cytomegalovirus serostatus. The study combined high-throughput TCR immunosequencing, statistical association of individual TCRs with disease status, and machine learning to predict cytomegalovirus infection status. A separate validation cohort of approximately 130 different subjects was used in addition to the roughly 700-subject first cohort. Of the roughly 400 genotyped donors, 65% to 90% were placed in the genetic ancestry cluster associated with self-reported Caucasian donors. The number of typed donors differed by locus: about 620-640 for A, B, C, DRB1 and DQB1; 522 for DQA1; roughly 600 for DPA1; and roughly 450 for DPB1. Rather than using new phenotypic data, the later analysis identified candidate immune exposures from TCR beta sequences and from how often those sequences occurred across donors. Donor age, sex, ethnicity and CMV serostatus were compiled together with the repertoire data. A later analysis re-analyzed previously published TCR beta repertoires from several hundred donors and added high-resolution HLA genotyping to study TCR occurrence patterns. Across approximately 400 genotyped donors of the cohort, an average of about 240,000 unique TCR beta nucleotide sequences per donor were sequenced, and about a sixth of those sequences were non-productive. Both class I and class II loci were covered by HLA typing, at four-digit resolution. About five DR-DQ haplotypes were treated as single units for association and clustering because of strong linkage in the cohort. In a later genetic analysis, genome-wide SNP genotypes for about 55% of the roughly 700 donors were used, and that subset was treated as a discovery cohort. An early release that covered fewer than 800 HLA-typed donors contained 250 to 350 gigabases of sequencing data and 65 million to 100 million unique TCR sequences. Every discovery cohort repertoire had been produced on one sequencing platform. The study was designed to test whether signatures of past pathogen exposure could be identified by cataloging public T cell receptors. An earlier analysis of fewer than 700 of the donors applied high-throughput TCR beta sequencing to assess whether each TCR beta V gene segment acted as functional or pseudogenic.

The cohort comprised fewer than 750 healthy bone marrow donors. At the time of sampling, every cohort member was nominally healthy, though immune exposures that went unrecorded were likely present. The donor was CMV seropositive and belonged to the group of 250 to 300 seropositive cohort members. A peripheral blood sample was collected from each donor, and TCR beta sequencing was performed on peripheral blood mononuclear cells. The Qiagen DNeasy Blood Extraction Kit was used to extract genomic DNA from the blood cell samples. This clone has a single count. It lacks a known antigen. No much larger clonotype is one base removed from it; base qualities were not supplied. The method was the immunoSEQ multiplex PCR assay. For the multiplex PCR, a mixture combining 60 forward primers for TCR Vbeta segments and 13 reverse primers for TCR Jbeta segments was used. A multiplex PCR assay on genomic DNA amplified the CDR3 region of rearranged TCR beta genes. The Illumina HiSeq System was used to sequence the amplified TCR beta libraries as 87-base-pair reads. The study's processing was this. Across the 600 to 700 repertoires, a later analysis counted tens of millions of unique TCR beta chains, 9.5 million to 12 million of which were shared by at least two donors. Raw reads were error-corrected and collapsed into unique sequences by a nearest-neighbor algorithm in which closely related sequences were merged to remove PCR and sequencing errors. Alignment of CDR3 sequences to IMGT reference sequences was used to assign V, D and J gene segments. Each retained sequence needed at least a six-nucleotide match to both a V gene segment and a J gene segment. Rearrangements were called productive when the CDR3 lacked stop codons and stayed in frame with V and J; all others were non-productive. Following IMGT convention, CDR3 was defined as the stretch from the second conserved V-encoded cysteine up to the conserved J-encoded phenylalanine. The earlier analysis of roughly 590 of the donors excluded sequences that lacked an unambiguous match to a single V gene segment. In an earlier analysis of about 590 of the donors, a V segment was called functional when productive rearrangements were above 56.7%, and segregating when the standard deviation between donors exceeded 5%. A statistical classification framework was built to diagnose cytomegalovirus status from the catalog of TCR beta chain sequences. In a later analysis, TCR nucleotide sequences were compared against IMGT/GENE-DB human TR gene sequences so that V and J genes could be assigned. In a later analysis, CDR3 sequences and most-parsimonious VDJ recombination scenarios were assigned using the TCRdist pipeline. In a later analysis, each TCR beta chain was defined by its CDR3 amino acid sequence together with its V-gene family, and reads without a unique V-gene family were excluded. To address suspected cross-contamination and a sequencing artifact, a later analysis removed under 600 highly shared, low-generation-probability nucleotide sequences. A later analysis calculated a clonal expansion index for each public chain from normalized within-repertoire ranks of inferred template counts. In a later analysis, generation probabilities were computed using a VDJ recombination model fitted to out-of-frame rearrangements, and the results were checked against IGoR. In a later analysis, TCR-TCR, TCR-HLA and TCR-CMV co-occurrence was scored with hypergeometric tests, and a repertoire-size bias correction was applied to TCR pairs. False discovery rates were estimated in a later analysis by permuting HLA or CMV assignments 20 times. In a later analysis, co-occurring TCRs were grouped using DBSCAN, with TCRdist sequence similarity added in when clustering inside HLA-allele-positive subsets. Repertoires with fewer than 30,000 or more than 120,000 public chains were left out of co-occurrence clustering, as were a handful of repertoires with anomalous nucleotide sharing. This is the immuneACCESS table as TCRdb keeps it, with only in-frame sequences that have V and J called. A part of the clones is gone; compared with another copy, unresolved V genes explain less than half, and the rest is unexplained. D and trimming were read from the DNA, whereas the V and J calls and clone size are those reported in that table. The sample table holds 95,000 to 150,000 clones, of which 74% were seen once. The ten top clones hold under 5% of the sample.

The junction shows trimming of 4 bases on V and 0 bases on J, plus 13 bases between the germline ends. The germline V gene (reference sequence) specifies LNHDA as CDR1 and SQIVND as CDR2. Inclusive of the bounding cysteine and phenylalanine, the CDR3 is 15 residues long. Only the CDR3 region is kept as DNA, spanning 45 bases read in frame from base 1. Results and caveats for the whole study, not just this receptor: While some public TCRs were present in many individuals, most TCR sequences turned up only very rarely across donors. In vitro tests confirmed that a few of the cytomegalovirus-associated TCR beta chains recognize cytomegalovirus antigens. Some IMGT-functional V segments, including TRBV6-2 and TRBV6-3, could not be distinguished by the 87-base-pair reads and were therefore excluded. The authors suggested that the approach could potentially be generalized to other disease states and immunological phenotypes. A further reported finding was that TCR beta sequences accurately predicted the HLA-A and HLA-B alleles for most subjects in the first cohort. In an earlier analysis of approximately 590 of the donors, most TCR beta V segments appeared in productive rearrangements about 87% or about 30% of the time, broadly matching IMGT annotations. When HLA alleles, especially DR and DQ, strongly co-occurred, attributing TCR associations to individual alleles was difficult. A later analysis found that most CMV-associated TCR beta chains appeared HLA-restricted, with HLA associations seemingly driven largely by CMV exposure. According to a later genetic analysis, donors in an Asian-associated ancestry cluster had fewer N-insertions in productive TCRs than the approximately 670-donor mean. Presence/absence analyses assumed roughly uniform sequencing depth across donors, an assumption that may not hold. At a false discovery rate of 0.05, a later analysis linked 15,000 to 20,000 TCR beta sequences to specific HLA alleles. Several of the top co-occurrence clusters appeared to be linked to parvovirus B19, influenza, CMV and Epstein-Barr virus, according to a later analysis. This cohort had only TCR beta chains sequenced, and the lack of alpha or paired-chain data limited which features could be detected. In a later analysis, HLA-associated TCR beta chains showed more clonal expansion and lower generation probabilities than non-associated chains that were equally common. A later analysis found that TCR association rates varied across HLA loci, with DRB1 alleles showing the most associated TCRs and HLA-C alleles the fewest. Immune exposure information for the cohort was limited to CMV serostatus. In a later genetic analysis, a missense DCLRE1C variant was associated with V-gene and J-gene trimming of TCR beta chains, and the association was replicated in an independent cohort. HLA typing was unavailable for some donors at each locus, so association tests used only the typed subset. A total of 150 to 200 TCR beta chains were listed by the study as associated with cytomegalovirus. Correlated functional status among segregating V segments might reflect linkage disequilibrium, but an unknown experimental factor could not be ruled out. A cluster of highly shared sequence variants was judged likely to be a technical artifact of the sequencing pipeline. The classifier was reported to diagnose cytomegalovirus status with high specificity and sensitivity in both the original and validation cohorts. The earlier analysis of approximately 540 of the donors excluded some 15 rarely observed V segments, including chromosome 9 orphons, because counts were too low.

Input material: PBMCs. The sequence derives from a man aged 35 to 55 in good health and CMV-seropositive. The rearrangement joined TRBV19 to TRBJ2-7; tentative D gene TRBD2, with 5 bases matching. The CDR3 loop reads CASSTRTGSSYEQYF. The base sequence is TGTGCCAGTAGTACCCGGACTGGAAGCTCCTACGAGCAGTACTTC.